This T cell receptor (beta chain) was sequenced in a study of cytomegalovirus exposure and HLA in healthy donors. Turning to the study itself: The roughly 130 validation repertoires, a later analysis reported, used the same platform as the roughly 660 repertoires from the first cohort. Study results and limitations: It was found in a later analysis that first-cohort TCR clusters tended to co-occur in the approximately 120 validation repertoires. A few chains linked to CMV were shown in vitro to be specific for CMV antigens.

From germline, CDR1 is MNHEY and CDR2 SVGAGI. The CDR3 loop spans 15 amino acids. Trimming took 2 bases from V and 3 from J; bases not matched to a gene: 5. Regarding this clone: Its cognate antigen is unknown.

Data came from immunoSEQ multiplex PCR; TCRdb stores just in-frame clones and leaves some out. Here the sample spans some 150,000 clones, around 88% being singletons. Sequenced input: PBMCs. The chain links TRBV6-5 to TRBJ2-5; TRBD1 matches 8 bases. This TCR derives from a man between 18 and 35 years old in good health and CMV-seropositive. In DNA form, the CDR3 reads TGTGCCAGCAGTTACGGGGACAGGATGAAAGAGACCCAGTACTTC. Protein product: CASSYGDRMKETQYF.